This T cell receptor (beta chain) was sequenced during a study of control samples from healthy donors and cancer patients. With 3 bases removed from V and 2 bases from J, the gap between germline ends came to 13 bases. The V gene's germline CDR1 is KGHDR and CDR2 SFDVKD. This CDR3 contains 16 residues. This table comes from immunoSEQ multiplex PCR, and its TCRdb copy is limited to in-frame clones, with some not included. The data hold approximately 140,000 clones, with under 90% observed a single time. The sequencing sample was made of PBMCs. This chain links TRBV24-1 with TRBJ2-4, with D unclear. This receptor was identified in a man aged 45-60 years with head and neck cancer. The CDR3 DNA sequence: TGTGCCACCAGTGATCCTGGCAGGATGTCCAAAAACATTCAGTACTTC. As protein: CATSDPGRMSKNIQYF.